This T cell receptor beta chain appears in the sequencing data of a study of post-analysis software for immune sequencing data. As for the study in general: Both relapsing-remitting and secondary progressive multiple sclerosis featured among the disease courses, as did progressive-relapsing multiple sclerosis. Regarding the study as a whole: About five TRBV segments were more frequent in patients than controls; TRBV5-6, TRBV5-1 and TRBV20-1 belonged to this group.

CDR1 is SEHNR and CDR2 is FQNEAQ in the germline V gene (reference sequence). Trimming at V came to 5 bases and at J to 8 bases, leaving 7 bases not matched to a gene. This CDR3 is 13 amino acids long. The sample holds a few counts of this clonotype. The antigen is undetermined. Carried by the TCR beta cDNA libraries were unique molecular identifiers. Yield was 450,000 to 650,000 cDNA molecules from approximately 0.91 to 9.4 million T cells. TCRdb itself ran the PCR reads through MiXCR, one entry per CDR3 protein. The sample lists 820,000 or so distinct CDR3 sequences, approximately 57% occurring once.

The V call is TRBV7-9, the J call TRBJ1-2, with 8 bases that match TRBD1. This receptor was taken from a girl between 10 and 17 years old with multiple sclerosis. The sample taken for sequencing was blood. The CDR3 sequence is CASSPDRVLGYTF. CDR3 coding DNA: TGTGCCAGCAGCCCGGACAGGGTTTTAGGCTACACCTTC.